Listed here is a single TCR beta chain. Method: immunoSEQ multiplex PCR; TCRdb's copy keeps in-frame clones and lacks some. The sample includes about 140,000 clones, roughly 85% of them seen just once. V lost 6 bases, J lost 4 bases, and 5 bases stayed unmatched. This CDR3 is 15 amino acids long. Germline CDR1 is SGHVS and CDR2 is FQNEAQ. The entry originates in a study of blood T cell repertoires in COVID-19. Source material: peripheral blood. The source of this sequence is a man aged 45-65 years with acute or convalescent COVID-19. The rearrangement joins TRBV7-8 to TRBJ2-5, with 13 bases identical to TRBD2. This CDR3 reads CASRGLAGSLETQYF. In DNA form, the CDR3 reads TGTGCCAGCAGGGGACTAGCGGGGTCCCTAGAGACCCAGTACTTC.